The TCR beta chain under discussion was sequenced for a study of identical twins. Germline V gene lookup returns CDR1 MNHNS and CDR2 SASEGT. V lost 5 bases and J lost 4, with 20 bases in between. The CDR3 totals 17 residues. From the 5' RACE reads, TCRdb called clonotypes with MiXCR, one entry per CDR3 protein. Among nearly 900,000 distinct CDR3 sequences, 10% to 15% were seen once, and the ten largest hold roughly 1.6%. This clonotype was recorded a few times. These data also formed part of another study, on yellow fever vaccine responses in identical twins.

This receptor was taken from a woman between 18 and 29 years old in good health. Source material: PBMCs. V usage is TRBV6-1 and J usage is TRBJ2-2; possibly TRBD2 for D (6 bases). This CDR3 is CASSPPWGSGPTGELFF. DNA of the CDR3: TGTGCCAGCAGTCCCCCGTGGGGTAGCGGACCCACCGGGGAGCTGTTTTTT.